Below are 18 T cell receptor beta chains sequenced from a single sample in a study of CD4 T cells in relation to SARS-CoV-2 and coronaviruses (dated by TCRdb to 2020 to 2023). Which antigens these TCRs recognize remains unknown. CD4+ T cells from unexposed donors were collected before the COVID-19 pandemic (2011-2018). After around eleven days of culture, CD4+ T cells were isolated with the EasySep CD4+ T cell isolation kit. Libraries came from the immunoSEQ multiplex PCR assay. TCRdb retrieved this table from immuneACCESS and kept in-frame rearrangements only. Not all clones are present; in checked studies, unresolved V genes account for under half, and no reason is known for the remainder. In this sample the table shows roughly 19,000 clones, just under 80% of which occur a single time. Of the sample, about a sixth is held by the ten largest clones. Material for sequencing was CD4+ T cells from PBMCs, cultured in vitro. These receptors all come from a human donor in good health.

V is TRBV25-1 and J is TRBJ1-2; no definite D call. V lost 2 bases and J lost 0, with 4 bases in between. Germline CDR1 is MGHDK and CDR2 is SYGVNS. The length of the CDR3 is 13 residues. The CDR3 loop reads CASSEQANYGYTF. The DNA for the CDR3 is TGTGCCAGCAGTGAACAAGCTAACTATGGCTACACCTTC.

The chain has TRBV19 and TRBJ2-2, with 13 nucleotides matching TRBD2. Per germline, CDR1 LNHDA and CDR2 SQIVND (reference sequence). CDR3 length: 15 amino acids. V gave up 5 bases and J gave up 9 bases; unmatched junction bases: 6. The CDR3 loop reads CASSWTSGRLRELFF. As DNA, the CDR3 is TGTGCCAGTAGTTGGACTAGCGGGAGATTGAGGGAGCTGTTTTTT.

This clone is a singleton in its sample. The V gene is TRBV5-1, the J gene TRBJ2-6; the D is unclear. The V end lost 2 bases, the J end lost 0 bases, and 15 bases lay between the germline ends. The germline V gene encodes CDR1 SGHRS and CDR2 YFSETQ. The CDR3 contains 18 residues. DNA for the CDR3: TGCGCCAGCAGCTTTTTGACGGTCGGAAGCTCTGGGGCCAACGTCCTGACTTTC. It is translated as CASSFLTVGSSGANVLTF.

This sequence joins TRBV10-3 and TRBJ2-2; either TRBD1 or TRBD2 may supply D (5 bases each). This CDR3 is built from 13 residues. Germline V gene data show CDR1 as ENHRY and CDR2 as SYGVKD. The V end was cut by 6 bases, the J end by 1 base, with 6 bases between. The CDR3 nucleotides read TGTGCCATCAGGGGGGAGAACACCGGGGAGCTGTTTTTT. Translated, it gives CAIRGENTGELFF.

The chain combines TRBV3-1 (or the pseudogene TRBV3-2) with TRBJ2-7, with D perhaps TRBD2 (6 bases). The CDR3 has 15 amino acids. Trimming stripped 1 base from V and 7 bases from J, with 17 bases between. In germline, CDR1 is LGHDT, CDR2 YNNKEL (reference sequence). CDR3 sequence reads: CASSQGPGLAEEQYF. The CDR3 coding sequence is TGTGCCAGCAGCCAAGGGCCGGGCTTAGCGGAGGAGCAGTACTTC.

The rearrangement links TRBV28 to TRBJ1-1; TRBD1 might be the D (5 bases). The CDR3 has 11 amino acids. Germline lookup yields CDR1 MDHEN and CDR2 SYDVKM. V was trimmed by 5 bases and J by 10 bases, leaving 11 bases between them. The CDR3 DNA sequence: TGTGCCAGCAGTCCTGGGCAGGGAGCTTTCTTT. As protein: CASSPGQGAFF. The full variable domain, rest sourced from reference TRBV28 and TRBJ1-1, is DVKVTQSSRYLVKRTGEKVFLECVQDMDHENMFWYRQDPGLGLRLIYFSYDVKMKEKGDIPEGYSVSREKKERFSLILESASTNQTSMYLCASSPGQGAFFGQGTRLTVV.

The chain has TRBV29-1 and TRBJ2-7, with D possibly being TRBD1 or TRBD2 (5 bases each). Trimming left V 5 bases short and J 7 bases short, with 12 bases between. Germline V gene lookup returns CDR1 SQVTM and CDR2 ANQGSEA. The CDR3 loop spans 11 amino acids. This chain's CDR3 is CSVSTGPEQYF. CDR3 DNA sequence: TGCAGCGTTTCGACGGGACCAGAGCAGTACTTC.

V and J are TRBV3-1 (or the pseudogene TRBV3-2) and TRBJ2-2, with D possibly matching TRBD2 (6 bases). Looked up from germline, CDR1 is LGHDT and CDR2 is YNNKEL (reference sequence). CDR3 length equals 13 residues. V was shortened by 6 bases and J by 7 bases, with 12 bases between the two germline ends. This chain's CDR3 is CASSPHGSGELFF. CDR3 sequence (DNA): TGTGCCAGCAGTCCCCACGGGAGCGGGGAGCTGTTTTTT.

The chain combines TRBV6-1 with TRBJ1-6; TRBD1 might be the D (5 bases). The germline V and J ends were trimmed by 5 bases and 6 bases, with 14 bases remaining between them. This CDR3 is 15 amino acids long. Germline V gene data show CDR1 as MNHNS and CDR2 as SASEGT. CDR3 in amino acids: CASSLERGTNSPLHF. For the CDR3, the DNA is TGTGCCAGCAGTCTTGAGAGGGGAACTAATTCACCCCTCCACTTT.

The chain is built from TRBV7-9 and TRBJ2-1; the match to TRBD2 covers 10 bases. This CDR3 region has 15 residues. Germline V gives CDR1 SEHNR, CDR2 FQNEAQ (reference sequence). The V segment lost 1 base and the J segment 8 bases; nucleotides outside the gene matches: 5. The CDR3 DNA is TGTGCCAGCAGCTTAGTACTAGCGGGACTCTATGAGCAGTTCTTC. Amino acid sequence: CASSLVLAGLYEQFF.

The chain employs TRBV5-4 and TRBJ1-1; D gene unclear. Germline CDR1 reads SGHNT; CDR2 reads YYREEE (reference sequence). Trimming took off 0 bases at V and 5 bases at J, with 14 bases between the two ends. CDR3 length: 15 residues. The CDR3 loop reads CASSLGGDLTTEAFF. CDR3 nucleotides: TGTGCCAGCAGCTTGGGTGGGGATCTGACAACTGAAGCTTTCTTT.

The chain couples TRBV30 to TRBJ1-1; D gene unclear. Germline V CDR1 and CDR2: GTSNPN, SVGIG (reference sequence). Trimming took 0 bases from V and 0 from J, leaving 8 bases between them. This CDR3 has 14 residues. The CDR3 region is CAWSVAIMNTEAFF. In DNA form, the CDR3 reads TGTGCCTGGAGTGTCGCCATAATGAACACTGAAGCTTTCTTT.

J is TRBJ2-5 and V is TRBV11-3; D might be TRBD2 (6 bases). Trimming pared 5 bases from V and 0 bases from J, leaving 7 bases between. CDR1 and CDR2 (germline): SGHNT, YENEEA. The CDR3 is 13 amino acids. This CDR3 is CASSKRDQETQYF. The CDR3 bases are TGTGCCAGCAGCAAGCGGGACCAAGAGACCCAGTACTTC.

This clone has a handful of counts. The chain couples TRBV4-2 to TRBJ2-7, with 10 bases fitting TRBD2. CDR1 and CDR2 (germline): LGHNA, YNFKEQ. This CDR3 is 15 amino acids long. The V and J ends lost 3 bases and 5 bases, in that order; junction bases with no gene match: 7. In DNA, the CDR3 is TGTGCCAGCAGCCAGACAGCGGGAGGGCCGAACGAGCAGTACTTC. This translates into CASSQTAGGPNEQYF.

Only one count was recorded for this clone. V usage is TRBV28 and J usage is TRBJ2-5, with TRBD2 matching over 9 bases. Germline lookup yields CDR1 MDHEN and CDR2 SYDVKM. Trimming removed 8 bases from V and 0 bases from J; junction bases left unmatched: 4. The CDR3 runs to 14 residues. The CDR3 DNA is TGTGCCAGCGGGCTAGCGGGATACCAAGAGACCCAGTACTTC. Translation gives CASGLAGYQETQYF.

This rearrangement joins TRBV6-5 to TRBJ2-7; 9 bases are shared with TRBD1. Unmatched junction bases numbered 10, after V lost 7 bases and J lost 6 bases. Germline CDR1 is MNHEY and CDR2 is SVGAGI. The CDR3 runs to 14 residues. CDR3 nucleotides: TGTGCCAGCAATCGGGACAGGGTAACGCCCGAGCAGTACTTC. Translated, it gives CASNRDRVTPEQYF.

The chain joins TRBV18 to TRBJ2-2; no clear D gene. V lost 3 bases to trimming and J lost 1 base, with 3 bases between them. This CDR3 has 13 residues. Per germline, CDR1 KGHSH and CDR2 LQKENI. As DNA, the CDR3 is TGTGCCAGCTCACCGCGGAACACCGGGGAGCTGTTTTTT. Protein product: CASSPRNTGELFF. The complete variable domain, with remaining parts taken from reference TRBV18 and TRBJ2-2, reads NAGVMQNPRHLVRRRGQEARLRCSPMKGHSHVYWYRQLPEEGLKFMVYLQKENIIDESGMPKERFSAEFPKEGPSILRIQQVVRGDSAAYFCASSPRNTGELFFGEGSRLTVL.

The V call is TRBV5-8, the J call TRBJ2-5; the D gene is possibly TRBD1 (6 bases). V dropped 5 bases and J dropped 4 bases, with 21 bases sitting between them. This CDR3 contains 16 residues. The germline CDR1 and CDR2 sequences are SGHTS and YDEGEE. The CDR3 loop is CASSRGRDTLGETQYF. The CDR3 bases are TGTGCCAGCAGTAGGGGCCGGGACACCTTAGGAGAGACCCAGTACTTC.